This entry concerns a single TCR beta chain. V was clipped by 6 bases and J by 4 bases, with 16 bases between them. Germline loops: CDR1 SQVTM, CDR2 ANQGSEA. The length of the CDR3 is 13 residues. This sample is drawn from a study of tumor-infiltrating lymphocytes in primary liver carcinoma. From unsorted bulk tissue weighing about 20-32 mg, DNA and RNA were co-extracted. Reverse transcription of approximately 520 ng total RNA with a constant-region primer produced TCR beta cDNA. Libraries of TCR beta came from three nested multiplex PCR rounds with slightly modified ARM-PCR. It was with TRBV1-TRBV30 forward primers and a C-beta reverse primer that the first two PCR rounds were run, at approximately 9 cycles each. One entry per CDR3 protein, called by TCRdb with MiXCR from the multiplex PCR reads. The profile shows approximately 190,000 distinct CDR3 sequences, 85% of them singletons.

The sequenced sample consisted of tumor tissue from primary liver carcinoma. The TCR was taken from a man aged 35-49 years with primary liver carcinoma and hepatitis B virus infection. The rearrangement uses TRBV29-1 and TRBJ2-7, with a tentative D call TRBD2 (6 bases). CDR3 protein: CSVRAGTVYEQYF. The CDR3 DNA follows: TGCAGCGTGAGGGCCGGGACTGTTTACGAGCAGTACTTC.